These 26 T cell receptor beta chains share one sample of origin, sequenced in a study of blood T cell dynamics during melanoma immunotherapy. Time point of the sample: pre-treatment baseline. Profiling relied on immunoSEQ multiplex PCR, and the TCRdb table lists in-frame clones only, not all of them. The sample has approximately 9,600 clones; about 88% are singletons. Sample: blood, taken from a patient treated with checkpoint blockade. Receptors were obtained from a human donor with melanoma.

This clone was picked up a small number of times. V and J are TRBV7-2 and TRBJ2-7; 9 nucleotides line up with TRBD2. CDR1 SGHTA and CDR2 FQGNSA come from the germline V gene. Trimming took 1 base from V and 5 from J; bases not matched to a gene: 15. The CDR3 length is 18 residues. The CDR3 is CASSLVGGFGGRVNEQYF. The CDR3 nucleotides are TGTGCCAGCAGCTTAGTTGGGGGATTCGGCGGGAGGGTCAACGAGCAGTACTTC.

The chain has TRBV5-8 and TRBJ2-2, with unresolved D. Germline V gene data show CDR1 as SGHTS and CDR2 as YDEGEE. V was clipped by 0 bases and J by 5 bases, with 8 bases between them. This CDR3 contains 14 residues. The CDR3 coding sequence is TGTGCCAGCAGCTTGGTTGCTGGGACCGGGGAGCTGTTTTTT. Translated: CASSLVAGTGELFF.

The chain combines TRBV28 with TRBJ1-2, with TRBD1 as a possible D gene (6 bases). Germline V gene lookup returns CDR1 MDHEN and CDR2 SYDVKM. The CDR3 has 14 amino acids. V lost 4 bases to trimming and J lost 4 bases, with 13 bases between them. The CDR3 DNA reads TGTGCCAGCAGTTGGCCCCAGGGGTCCTATGGCTACACCTTC. Translating it yields CASSWPQGSYGYTF.

The rearrangement joins TRBV28 to TRBJ1-2; TRBD1 might be the D (5 bases). Trimming cost V 2 bases and J 6 bases, with 13 bases left between them. Germline V lookup: CDR1 MDHEN, CDR2 SYDVKM. The CDR3 loop spans 14 amino acids. The CDR3 DNA sequence: TGTGCCAGCAGTTTAGGGGCAAGAATAAATGGCTACACCTTC. This codes for CASSLGARINGYTF.

The chain recombines TRBV6-6 with TRBJ2-7; maybe TRBD1 (6 bases). CDR3 length: 14 amino acids. V shed 0 bases and J shed 2 bases, with 8 bases lying between them. Germline CDR1 and CDR2: MNHNY and SVGAGI (reference sequence). The CDR3 is CASSYSDRAYEQYF. Written as DNA, the CDR3 is TGTGCCAGCAGTTACTCGGACAGAGCCTACGAGCAGTACTTC.

This chain uses TRBV5-4 with TRBJ1-1, with a weak D call TRBD1 (5 bases). There are 13 residues in the CDR3. CDR1 is SGHNT and CDR2 is YYREEE in the germline V gene (reference sequence). Trimming left V 0 bases short and J 8 bases short, with 11 bases between. This chain's CDR3 is CASSLAGGKEAFF. The CDR3 DNA is TGTGCCAGCAGCTTGGCCGGGGGAAAGGAAGCTTTCTTT.

The gene calls are TRBV28 and TRBJ2-1; D unresolved. The V end was cut by 2 bases, the J end by 7 bases, with 9 bases between. Germline V gene sequence: CDR1 MDHEN, CDR2 SYDVKM. The CDR3 has 13 amino acids. CDR3 DNA: TGTGCCAGCAGTTTAGTTCTCAAGAATGAGCAGTTCTTC. This gives the protein CASSLVLKNEQFF. The variable domain in full, with the rest retrieved from reference TRBV28 and TRBJ2-1, is DVKVTQSSRYLVKRTGEKVFLECVQDMDHENMFWYRQDPGLGLRLIYFSYDVKMKEKGDIPEGYSVSREKKERFSLILESASTNQTSMYLCASSLVLKNEQFFGPGTRLTVL.

The chain uses TRBV7-6 and TRBJ2-7; 7 bases agree with TRBD1. The germline V gene has CDR1 SGHVS and CDR2 FNYEAQ. Unmatched junction bases numbered 10, after V lost 0 bases and J lost 5 bases. This CDR3 region has 16 residues. The CDR3 region has the DNA TGTGCCAGCAGCTTAGCCCGGACAGGCAGGTTTGACGAGCAGTACTTC. It encodes CASSLARTGRFDEQYF.

This chain uses TRBV5-1 with TRBJ2-2, with 8 bases fitting TRBD1. J was trimmed by 6 bases and V by 4 bases; bases with no gene match: 8. CDR1 is SGHRS, CDR2 YFSETQ, per germline. CDR3 length equals 15 residues. The CDR3 region has the DNA TGCGCCAGCAGCACAGGACAGGGCTCCGCCGGGGAGCTGTTTTTT. Translation gives CASSTGQGSAGELFF.

The chain carries TRBV30 and TRBJ2-7; 7 bases line up with TRBD2. The V gene's germline CDR1 is GTSNPN and CDR2 SVGIG (reference sequence). The CDR3 is 13 amino acids. Losses at the gene ends were 4 bases for V and 3 bases for J; bases not matched to a gene: 6. As DNA, the CDR3 is TGTGCCTGGAACCGTGGGGGGGTCTACGAGCAGTACTTC. Protein: CAWNRGGVYEQYF.

V and J are TRBV7-9 and TRBJ1-1; the D gene is possibly TRBD1 (5 bases). V was trimmed by 1 base and J by 3 bases, leaving 12 bases between them. The CDR3 totals 15 residues. CDR1 is SEHNR and CDR2 is FQNEAQ in the germline V gene (reference sequence). The CDR3 protein is CASSLGGIGYTEAFF. CDR3 bases: TGTGCCAGCAGCTTAGGGGGGATTGGGTACACTGAAGCTTTCTTT. The full variable domain, rest sourced from reference TRBV7-9 and TRBJ1-1, is DTGVSQNPRHKITKRGQNVTFRCDPISEHNRLYWYRQTLGQGPEFLTYFQNEAQLEKSRLLSDRFSAERPKGSFSTLEIQRTEQGDSAMYLCASSLGGIGYTEAFFGQGTRLTVV.

This chain links TRBV29-1 with TRBJ2-5, with D possibly being TRBD2 (7 bases). CDR1 and CDR2 (germline): SQVTM, ANQGSEA. The CDR3 runs 13 residues. V was clipped by 4 bases and J by 4 bases, with 13 bases between them. CDR3 protein: CSVAGGRGETQYF. The CDR3 DNA reads as TGCAGCGTTGCGGGGGGCAGAGGAGAGACCCAGTACTTC. Full variable domain (rest looked up from reference TRBV29-1 and TRBJ2-5): SAVISQKPSRDICQRGTSLTIQCQVDSQVTMMFWYRQQPGQSLTLIATANQGSEATYESGFVIDKFPISRPNLTFSTLTVSNMSPEDSSIYLCSVAGGRGETQYFGPGTRLLVL.

The V and J genes are TRBV7-2 and TRBJ2-7; D ambiguous. The CDR3 has 15 residues. Germline CDR1 SGHTA, CDR2 FQGNSA. V lost 0 bases, J lost 3 bases, and 12 bases lay in between. CDR3 nucleotide sequence: TGTGCCAGCAGCTTAGCCAGCGTTCAATACTACGAGCAGTACTTC. Its protein product is CASSLASVQYYEQYF.

J is TRBJ1-5 and V is TRBV21-1; the D call of TRBD1 is as the table states it, not checked on the DNA. TRBV21-1 is a documented pseudogene. The CDR3 has 17 amino acids. CDR3 nucleotides: TGTGCCAGCAGCAAAGGGAAGGGGGCGTATAGCAATCAGCCCCAGCATTTT. This translates into CASSKGKGAYSNQPQHF.

This chain links TRBV7-2 with TRBJ1-1, with D unclear. V was clipped by 0 bases and J by 0 bases, with 11 bases between them. The CDR3 has 16 residues. Germline CDR1 and CDR2: SGHTA and FQGNSA. In DNA form, the CDR3 reads TGTGCCAGCAGCTTAGCGGGTGGCAGGCTGAACACTGAAGCTTTCTTT. It specifies CASSLAGGRLNTEAFF.

The chain links TRBV6-1 to TRBJ1-2; 9 nucleotides match TRBD1. The germline CDR1 and CDR2 sequences are MNHNS and SASEGT. The CDR3 has 16 amino acids. Trimming cost V 2 bases and J 6 bases; bases outside gene matches: 10. The CDR3 protein is CASSETPEGQGDGYTF. CDR3 DNA sequence: TGTGCCAGCAGTGAAACCCCAGAGGGACAGGGCGATGGCTACACCTTC.

This chain connects TRBV6-1 to TRBJ2-7; D not resolved. The V end lost 3 bases, the J end lost 2 bases, and 8 bases lay between the germline ends. Germline lookup yields CDR1 MNHNS and CDR2 SASEGT. The length of the CDR3 is 13 residues. CDR3 DNA: TGTGCCAGCAGTGAGGCTACCCCCTACGAGCAGTACTTC. Translated: CASSEATPYEQYF.

This clone showed up just once. This chain uses TRBV5-1 with TRBJ2-5; perhaps TRBD1 as D (6 bases). Trimming shortened V by 0 bases and J by 1 base, and 13 bases separated the two germline ends. The CDR3 has 16 amino acids. Germline CDR1 SGHRS, CDR2 YFSETQ. This chain's CDR3 is CASSLGQADFQETQYF. The CDR3 DNA reads TGCGCCAGCAGCTTGGGACAGGCGGACTTCCAAGAGACCCAGTACTTC.

The chain links TRBV7-9 to TRBJ1-2; 8 bases are shared with TRBD1. This CDR3 is 14 amino acids long. Per the germline V gene, CDR1 is SEHNR and CDR2 is FQNEAQ (reference sequence). The ends lost 9 bases at V and 8 bases at J; junction bases unmatched: 14. This chain's CDR3 is CASRSGTGLLGYTF. DNA of the CDR3: TGTGCCAGTAGATCAGGGACAGGTCTTCTGGGCTACACCTTC.

The chain links TRBV28 to TRBJ2-3; D is undetermined. The CDR3 spans 13 residues. Trimming removed 6 bases from V and 9 bases from J, with 16 bases in between. CDR1 and CDR2 (germline): MDHEN, SYDVKM. The CDR3 region is CASSPPVIFTQYF. CDR3 sequence (DNA): TGTGCCAGCAGCCCCCCGGTGATATTCACGCAGTATTTT.

V and J are TRBV5-8 and TRBJ2-5, with D perhaps given as TRBD1 or TRBD2 (5 bases each). This CDR3 has 15 amino acids. V was clipped by 7 bases and J by 4 bases, with 20 bases between them. From germline, CDR1 is SGHTS and CDR2 YDEGEE. This CDR3 is CASGPYLGEGETQYF. As DNA, the CDR3 is TGTGCCAGCGGACCCTACTTGGGGGAAGGAGAGACCCAGTACTTC.

The gene calls are TRBV19 and TRBJ2-1; the D call may be TRBD1 or TRBD2 (6 bases each). Germline V gene data show CDR1 as LNHDA and CDR2 as SQIVND (reference sequence). V lost 5 bases to trimming and J lost 5 bases, with 13 bases between them. There are 14 residues in the CDR3. CDR3 sequence reads: CASSPGGRHNEQFF. DNA for the CDR3: TGTGCCAGTAGTCCCGGGGGCCGTCACAATGAGCAGTTCTTC.

CDR3 residues: CASSLSGSSYNEQFF. The DNA of the CDR3 is TGTGCCAGCAGCTTAAGCGGAAGCTCCTACAATGAGCAGTTCTTC. The chain is built from TRBV7-8 and TRBJ2-1, with D possibly matching TRBD2 (5 bases). Trimming shortened V by 2 bases and J by 0 bases, and 8 bases separated the two germline ends. CDR3 size: 15 residues. Germline V lookup: CDR1 SGHVS, CDR2 FQNEAQ. The full variable domain, its missing parts supplied by reference TRBV7-8 and TRBJ2-1, is GAGVSQSPRYKVAKRGQDVALRCDPISGHVSLFWYQQALGQGPEFLTYFQNEAQLDKSGLPSDRFFAERPEGSVSTLKIQRTQQEDSAVYLCASSLSGSSYNEQFFGPGTRLTVL.

This CDR3 reads CATSRTSGQGLGTEAFF. In DNA, the CDR3 is TGTGCCACCAGCAGAACTTCGGGACAGGGGCTGGGCACTGAAGCTTTCTTT. This rearrangement joins TRBV15 to TRBJ1-1, with 10 positions matching TRBD1. Trimming removed 2 bases from V and 4 bases from J; junction bases left unmatched: 10. Germline V lookup: CDR1 LNHNV, CDR2 YYDKDF (reference sequence). The CDR3 spans 17 residues. Supplemented by reference TRBV15 and TRBJ1-1, the full variable domain reads DAMVIQNPRYQVTQFGKPVTLSCSQTLNHNVMYWYQQKSSQAPKLLFHYYDKDFNNEADTPDNFQSRRPNTSFCFLDIRSPGLGDTAMYLCATSRTSGQGLGTEAFFGQGTRLTVV.

The rearrangement uses TRBV6-1 and TRBJ2-1; 9 bases fit TRBD2. This CDR3 comprises 13 residues. Germline V gene sequence: CDR1 MNHNS, CDR2 SASEGT. DNA of the CDR3: TGTTCGTTAGCGGGAGCGGGCTACAATGAGCAGTTCTTC. Translation: CSLAGAGYNEQFF.

V and J are TRBV5-1 and TRBJ1-1; 8 nucleotides agree with TRBD1. This CDR3 is built from 13 residues. After removal of 4 bases from V and 8 bases from J, the junction contained 7 bases not matched to a gene. From germline, CDR1 is SGHRS and CDR2 YFSETQ. The CDR3 DNA reads as TGCGCCAGCAGCCCAGGGACAGGACAAGAAGCTTTCTTT. Translating it yields CASSPGTGQEAFF.